This T cell receptor (beta chain) was recovered during a study of human T cells and chemical hapten exposure. Regarding the study as a whole: Following DPC sensitization, TCRs present above 1 in 1000 frequency showed no change. Donors had alopecia, so their immune response may differ from healthy people's.

This clonotype appeared many times. The target antigen is unknown. TCRdb itself ran the RACE reads through MiXCR, one entry per CDR3 protein. The repertoire holds tens of thousands of distinct CDR3 sequences, with 13% to 15% as singletons. The J segment lost 8 bases and the V segment lost 6 bases, leaving 10 bases of the junction unmatched. CDR3 length equals 13 residues. CDR1 DFQATT and CDR2 SNEGSKA come from the germline V gene (reference sequence). Time point in this sample: pre-sensitization, week 0. The treatment: therapeutic diphenylcyclopropenone sensitization with weekly scalp DPC. The chain recombines TRBV20-1 with TRBJ2-4; 7 positions agree with TRBD2. The input for sequencing was whole blood, taken in connection with sensitization to the hapten diphenylcyclopropenone (DPC). The TCR sequence derives from a woman in her forties or fifties with alopecia areata. Some clones in this sample may be carry-over from other donors' samples. The CDR3 DNA is TGCAGTGCCCCTGGGGGGGTTGACGACATTCAGTACTTC. Residues: CSAPGGVDDIQYF.